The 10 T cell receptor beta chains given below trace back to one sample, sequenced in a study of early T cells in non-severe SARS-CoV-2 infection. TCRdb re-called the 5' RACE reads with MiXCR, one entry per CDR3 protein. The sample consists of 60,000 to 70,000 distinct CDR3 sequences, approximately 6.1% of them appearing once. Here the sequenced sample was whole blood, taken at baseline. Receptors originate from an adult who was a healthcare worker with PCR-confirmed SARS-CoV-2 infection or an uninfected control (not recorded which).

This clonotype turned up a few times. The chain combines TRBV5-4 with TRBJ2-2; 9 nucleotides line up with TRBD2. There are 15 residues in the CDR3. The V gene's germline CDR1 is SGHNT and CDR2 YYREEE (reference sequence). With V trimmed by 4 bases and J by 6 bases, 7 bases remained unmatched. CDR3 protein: CASSRGLAGSGELFF. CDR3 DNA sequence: TGTGCCAGCAGCCGCGGGCTAGCGGGATCCGGGGAGCTGTTTTTT.

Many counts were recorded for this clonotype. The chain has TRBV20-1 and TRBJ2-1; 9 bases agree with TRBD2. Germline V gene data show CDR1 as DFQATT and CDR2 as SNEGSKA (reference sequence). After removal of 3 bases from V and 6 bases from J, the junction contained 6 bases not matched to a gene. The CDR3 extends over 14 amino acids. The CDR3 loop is CSASEASGANEQFF. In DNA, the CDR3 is TGCAGTGCTAGTGAGGCTAGCGGGGCCAATGAGCAGTTCTTC.

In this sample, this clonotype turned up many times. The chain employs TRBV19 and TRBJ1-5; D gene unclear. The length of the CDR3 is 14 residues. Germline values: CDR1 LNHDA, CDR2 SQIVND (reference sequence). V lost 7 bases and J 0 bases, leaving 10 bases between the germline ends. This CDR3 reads CASTGPISNQPQHF. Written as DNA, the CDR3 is TGTGCCAGTACCGGACCGATTAGCAATCAGCCCCAGCATTTT.

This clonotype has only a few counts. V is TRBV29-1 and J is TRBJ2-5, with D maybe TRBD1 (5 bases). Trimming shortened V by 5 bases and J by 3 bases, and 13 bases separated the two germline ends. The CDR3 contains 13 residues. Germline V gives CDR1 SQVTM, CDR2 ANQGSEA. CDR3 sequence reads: CSVTDSWEETQYF. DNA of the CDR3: TGCAGCGTTACAGACAGCTGGGAAGAGACCCAGTACTTC.

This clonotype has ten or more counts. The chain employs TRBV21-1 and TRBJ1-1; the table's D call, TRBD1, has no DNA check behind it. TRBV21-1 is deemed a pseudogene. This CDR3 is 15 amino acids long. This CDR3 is CASSKGTALNTEAFF. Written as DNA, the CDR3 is TGTGCCAGCAGCAAAGGGACAGCTTTGAACACTGAAGCTTTCTTT.

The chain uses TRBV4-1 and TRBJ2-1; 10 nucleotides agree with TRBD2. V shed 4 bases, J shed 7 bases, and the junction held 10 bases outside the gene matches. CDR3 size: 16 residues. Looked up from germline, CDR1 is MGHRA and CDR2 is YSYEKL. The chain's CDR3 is CASSPSSGRLGNEQFF. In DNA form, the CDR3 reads TGCGCCAGCAGCCCCTCTAGCGGGAGATTGGGAAATGAGCAGTTCTTC.

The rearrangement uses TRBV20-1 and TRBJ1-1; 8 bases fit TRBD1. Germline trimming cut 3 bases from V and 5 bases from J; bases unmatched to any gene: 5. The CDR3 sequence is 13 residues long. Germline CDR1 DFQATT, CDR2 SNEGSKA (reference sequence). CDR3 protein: CSASFRGLTEAFF. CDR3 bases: TGCAGTGCTAGCTTCAGGGGGCTTACTGAAGCTTTCTTT.

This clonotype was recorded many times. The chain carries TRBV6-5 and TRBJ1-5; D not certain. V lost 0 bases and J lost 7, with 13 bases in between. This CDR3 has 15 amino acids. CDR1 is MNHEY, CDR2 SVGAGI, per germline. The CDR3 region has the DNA TGTGCCAGCAGTTACTCAGGCCTGACGGGGCAGCCCCAGCATTTT. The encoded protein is CASSYSGLTGQPQHF.

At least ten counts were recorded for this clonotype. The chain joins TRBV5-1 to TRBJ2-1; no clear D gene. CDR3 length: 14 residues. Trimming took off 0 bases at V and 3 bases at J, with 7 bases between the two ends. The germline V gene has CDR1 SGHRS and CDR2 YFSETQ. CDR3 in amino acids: CASSLDSHYNEQFF. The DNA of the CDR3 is TGCGCCAGCAGCTTGGACAGTCACTACAATGAGCAGTTCTTC.

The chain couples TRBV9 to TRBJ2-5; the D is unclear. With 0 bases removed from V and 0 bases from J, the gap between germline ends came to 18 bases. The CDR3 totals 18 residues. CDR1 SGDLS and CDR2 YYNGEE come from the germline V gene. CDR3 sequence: CASSVAPLETPYQETQYF. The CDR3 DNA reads TGTGCCAGCAGCGTAGCGCCACTCGAGACACCGTACCAAGAGACCCAGTACTTC.